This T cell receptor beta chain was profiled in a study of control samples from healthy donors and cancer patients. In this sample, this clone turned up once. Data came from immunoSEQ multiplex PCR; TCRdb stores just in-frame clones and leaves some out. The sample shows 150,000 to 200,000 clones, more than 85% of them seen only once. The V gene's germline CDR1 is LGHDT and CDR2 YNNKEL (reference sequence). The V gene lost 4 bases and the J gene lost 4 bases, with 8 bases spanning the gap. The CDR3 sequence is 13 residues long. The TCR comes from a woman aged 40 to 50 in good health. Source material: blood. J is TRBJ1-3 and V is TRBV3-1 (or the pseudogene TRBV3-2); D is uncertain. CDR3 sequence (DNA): TGTGCCAGCAGCCCGCCCCCCGGAAACACCATATATTTT. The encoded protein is CASSPPPGNTIYF.